This T cell receptor (beta chain) came from a study of HIV-infected patients and healthy controls. General study results and limits: Healthy control repertoires had roughly threefold more distinct CDR3s than untreated HIV+ repertoires, and higher Shannon diversity.

Antiretroviral therapy had run roughly three months, about 14 weeks, before follow-up blood collection. No cell fractionation was done, so the repertoire covers all unsorted peripheral blood T cells. The length of the CDR3 is 15 residues. V was cut by 1 base and J by 1 base, with 11 bases left in between. Germline assignment: CDR1 SGDLS and CDR2 YYNGEE. In this sample, this clonotype turned up many times. Antigen specificity is unknown. Reverse transcription used around 540 ng RNA and constant-region primers for alpha and beta. Using multiplexing indices, alpha and beta chain libraries were generated apart by chain-specific third strand synthesis. A single primer pair per chain amplified all rearrangements, with per-molecule barcodes. Each molecule carried a 12-nucleotide identifier made of two joined random hexamers added before amplification. One entry per CDR3 protein, called by TCRdb with MiXCR from the 5' RACE reads. Among about 9,000 distinct CDR3 sequences, about 8.4% were seen once, and the ten largest hold 9.5% to 12%.

The receptor comes from an adult with HIV infection. The sequencing here drew on blood, taken during antiretroviral therapy. The V call is TRBV9, the J call TRBJ1-1; D call uncertain. In nucleotides, the CDR3 is TGTGCCAGCAGCGTAACCGCGACCGAGAACACTGAAGCTTTCTTT. Its protein product is CASSVTATENTEAFF.